The sample holds many counts of the clone carrying this TCR beta chain. Its antigen is unidentified. A J-beta primer mix and a sample-barcoded 5' primer were used in a second PCR of about 6 to 12 cycles. TCRdb itself ran the 5' RACE reads through MiXCR, one entry per CDR3 protein. The sample carries about 2 million distinct CDR3 sequences, approximately 50% recorded once. Germline loops: CDR1 SGHVS, CDR2 FQNEAQ. The CDR3 length is 16 residues. V shed 5 bases, J shed 0 bases, and the junction held 5 bases outside the gene matches. The data originate from a study of blood T cells in healthy people across ages. Findings and limits, study-wide: Researchers judged that diversity estimates from one million T cells fell short of true values.

The V and J genes are TRBV7-8 and TRBJ2-5; 11 bases align to TRBD2. Material for sequencing was blood. The clonotype comes from a woman aged 40-49 years in good health. The CDR3 DNA reads TGTGCCAGCAGCCCGCGACTAGCGGGGTACCAAGAGACCCAGTACTTC. This gives the protein CASSPRLAGYQETQYF.